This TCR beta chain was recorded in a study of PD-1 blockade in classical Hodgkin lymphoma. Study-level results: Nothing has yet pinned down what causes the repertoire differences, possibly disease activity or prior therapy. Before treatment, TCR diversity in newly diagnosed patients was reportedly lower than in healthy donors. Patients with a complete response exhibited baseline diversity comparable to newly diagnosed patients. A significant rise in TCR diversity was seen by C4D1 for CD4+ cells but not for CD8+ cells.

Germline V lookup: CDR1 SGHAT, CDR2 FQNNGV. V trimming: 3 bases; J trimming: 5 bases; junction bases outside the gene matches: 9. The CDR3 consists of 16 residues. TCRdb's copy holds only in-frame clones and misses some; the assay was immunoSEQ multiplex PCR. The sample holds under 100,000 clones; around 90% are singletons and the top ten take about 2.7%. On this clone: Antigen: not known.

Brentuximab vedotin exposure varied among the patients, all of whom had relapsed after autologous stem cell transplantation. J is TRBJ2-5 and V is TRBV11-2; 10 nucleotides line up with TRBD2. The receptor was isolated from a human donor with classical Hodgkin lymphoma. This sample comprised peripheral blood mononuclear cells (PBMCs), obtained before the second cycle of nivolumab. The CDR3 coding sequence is TGTGCCAGCAGCTTTCCTCTAGCGGGAGTTGTGGAGACCCAGTACTTC. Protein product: CASSFPLAGVVETQYF.